Listed below are T cell receptor beta chains from one sample, sequenced in a study of shared clonotypes between healthy human individuals. The table came from immunoSEQ multiplex PCR; TCRdb's copy has only in-frame clones and leaves some out. The sample holds some 740,000 clones; 92% are singletons and the top ten take 24%. The sequencing input was naive CD8+ T cells sorted from blood. These TCRs come from a man aged 30 to 45 in good health. Each CDR3 is given with its conserved first and last residue. The D gene is left open where the match is weak. Expanded clones are given a class, and other clones once, few, many or no size at all.

len | j_gene | d_gene | abundance | v_gene | CDR3aa | CDR3nt
14 | TRBJ2-7 | . | . | TRBV27 | CASSLFQGPYEQYF | TGTGCCAGCAGTTTATTTCAGGGTCCCTACGAGCAGTACTTC
17 | TRBJ2-7 | TRBD2 | . | TRBV27 | CACGTSGSRGVPDEQYF | TGTGCCTGCGGGACTAGCGGGAGTAGGGGAGTCCCGGACGAGCAGTACTTC
13 | TRBJ2-7 | . | . | TRBV10-2 | CASSGPSSYEQYF | TGCGCCAGTAGCGGTCCGAGCTCCTACGAGCAGTACTTC
16 | TRBJ2-2 | . | . | TRBV9 | CASSVLPSVNTGELFF | TGTGCCAGCAGCGTATTGCCTAGCGTTAACACCGGGGAGCTGTTTTTT
16 | TRBJ2-1 | TRBD2 | . | TRBV9 | CASSPRTSGSWNEQFF | TGTGCCAGCAGCCCCCGGACTAGCGGGAGTTGGAATGAGCAGTTCTTC
13 | TRBJ2-7 | . | . | TRBV28 | CASSLPRLSEQYF | TGTGCCAGCAGTTTACCGCGGCTCTCGGAGCAGTACTTC
13 | TRBJ2-7 | . | . | TRBV6-1 | CASAVFITYEQYF | TGTGCCAGCGCGGTATTTATTACCTACGAGCAGTACTTC
16 | TRBJ2-7 | . | once | TRBV28 | CASRPLPGKPAYEQYF | TGTGCCAGCAGACCCCTCCCGGGTAAGCCCGCCTACGAGCAGTACTTC
13 | TRBJ2-2 | . | . | TRBV11-3 | CASSHPSTGELFF | TGTGCCAGCAGCCACCCCTCCACCGGGGAGCTGTTTTTT
13 | TRBJ1-1 | TRBD1 | . | TRBV19 | CASNLQGGAEAFF | TGTGCCAGTAATCTGCAGGGGGGAGCTGAAGCTTTCTTT
16 | TRBJ2-5 | . | . | TRBV7-9 | CASSPSGPLVKETQYF | TGTGCCAGCAGCCCCTCCGGACCTTTGGTTAAAGAGACCCAGTACTTC
12 | TRBJ2-3 | . | . | TRBV25-1 | CASSRSTDTQYF | TGTGCCAGCAGTAGAAGCACAGATACGCAGTATTTT
17 | TRBJ2-5 | TRBD2 | . | TRBV28 | CASSIDRGLAGAGTQYF | TGTGCCAGCAGTATCGACCGGGGACTAGCGGGAGCAGGGACCCAGTACTTC